Following are 14 T cell receptor beta chains from one sample sequenced in a study of identical twins. MiXCR was run by TCRdb on the 5' RACE reads, yielding one entry per CDR3 protein. The profile shows under 500,000 distinct CDR3 sequences, about 13% of them singletons. These records were also assigned to another study, of yellow fever vaccine responses in identical twins.

Sequenced input: CD4+ T cells sorted from blood. The receptor source for this set is a young woman in good health.

The chain has TRBV4-1 and TRBJ2-3, with D tentatively TRBD2 (5 bases). Trimming removed 1 base at V and 2 bases at J, with 13 bases between. The CDR3 is 16 residues long. In germline, CDR1 is MGHRA, CDR2 YSYEKL. CDR3 DNA sequence: TGCGCCAGCAGCCAAGGGGGAACGGGATACACAGATACGCAGTATTTT. This sequence encodes CASSQGGTGYTDTQYF.

The chain is built from TRBV3-1 and TRBJ2-7, with D possibly being TRBD1 or TRBD2 (5 bases each). Trimming took off 0 bases at V and 2 bases at J, with 11 bases between the two ends. This CDR3 spans 15 amino acids. CDR1 is LGHDT and CDR2 is YNNKEL in the germline V gene (reference sequence). For the CDR3, the DNA is TGTGCCAGCAGCCAAGAATCCCCGGGACCCTACGAGCAGTACTTC. Translated, it gives CASSQESPGPYEQYF.

This clonotype occurred a few times. This chain's CDR3 is CASSDGPGALYNEQFF. Written as DNA, the CDR3 is TGTGCCAGCAGCGACGGCCCGGGGGCACTCTACAATGAGCAGTTCTTC. The chain recombines TRBV9 with TRBJ2-1; TRBD1 or TRBD2 may be the D gene (6 bases each). This CDR3 has 16 amino acids. Germline V gene lookup returns CDR1 SGDLS and CDR2 YYNGEE. The V and J ends lost 3 bases and 3 bases respectively, with 16 bases between them.

This chain links TRBV5-6 with TRBJ2-1, with D perhaps matching TRBD2 (7 bases). The V end lost 0 bases, the J end lost 0 bases, and 13 bases lay between the germline ends. Germline assignment: CDR1 SGHDT and CDR2 YYEEEE. The CDR3 totals 17 residues. The CDR3 reads CASSLGAGALSYNEQFF. CDR3 in DNA: TGTGCCAGCAGCTTGGGCGCGGGGGCCCTCTCCTACAATGAGCAGTTCTTC.

This clonotype was detected a few times. The J gene is TRBJ2-1, the V gene TRBV5-1; no firm D call. This CDR3 spans 15 amino acids. Germline V gene lookup returns CDR1 SGHRS and CDR2 YFSETQ. The V and J ends lost 0 bases and 6 bases respectively, with 13 bases between them. CDR3 nucleotides: TGCGCCAGCAGCTTGGCCCCAGAAGTGGGCAATGAGCAGTTCTTC. Encoded protein: CASSLAPEVGNEQFF.

CDR3 DNA: TGTGCCAGCAGCTTAGGAGCAAGCTGGACGAATGAGCAGTTCTTC. It encodes CASSLGASWTNEQFF. The gene calls are TRBV7-8 and TRBJ2-1; D unclear. CDR1 and CDR2 (germline): SGHVS, FQNEAQ. The ends were cut back, 1 base at V and 7 bases at J, with 14 bases in the middle. There are 15 residues in the CDR3.

The genes are TRBV5-1 and TRBJ2-5; TRBD2 is a possible D gene (5 bases). The CDR3 length is 16 residues. In germline, CDR1 is SGHRS, CDR2 YFSETQ. Between the trimmed V and J ends, which lost 4 bases and 5 bases, there was a span of 21 bases. DNA of the CDR3: TGCGCCAGCAGCGGAGGCCTGGCCCCTTCCCGGGAGACCCAGTACTTC. It translates to CASSGGLAPSRETQYF.

This clonotype was detected only a few times. The chain is built from TRBV23-1 and TRBJ2-4; D may match TRBD1 or TRBD2 (6 bases each). TRBV23-1 has ORF status, its function being uncertain. Trimming removed 1 base from V and 12 bases from J, with 7 bases in between. CDR3 size: 11 residues. In nucleotides, the CDR3 is TGCGCCAGCAGTCAATGGGGGGCTCAGTACTTC. Its translation: CASSQWGAQYF.

J is TRBJ2-3 and V is TRBV5-5; no definite D call. Trimming removed 7 bases from V and 0 bases from J, with 12 bases in between. Germline CDR1 SGHKS, CDR2 YYEKEE (reference sequence). The CDR3 consists of 14 residues. The DNA for the CDR3 is TGTGCCAGCCGTGGGGTTCCTAGCACAGATACGCAGTATTTT. Translating gives CASRGVPSTDTQYF.

The chain combines TRBV6-5 with TRBJ2-7, with D maybe TRBD1 (6 bases). V was pared by 4 bases and J by 2 bases, with 15 bases between. Germline values: CDR1 MNHEY, CDR2 SVGAGI. The length of the CDR3 is 15 residues. The DNA of the CDR3 is TGTGCCAGCAGTTCCGCTGACAGGCTCCCCTACGAGCAGTACTTC. This gives the protein CASSSADRLPYEQYF.

The chain couples TRBV12-5 to TRBJ2-5; D uncertain. CDR3 length: 13 residues. Per the germline V gene, CDR1 is LGHNT and CDR2 is FRNRAP. With 5 bases removed from V and 4 bases from J, the gap between germline ends came to 11 bases. CDR3 bases: TGTGCTAGTGGTCCGAATGTAGGAGAGACCCAGTACTTC. This sequence encodes CASGPNVGETQYF.

The sample holds a few counts of this clonotype. V gene TRBV24-1 combines with J gene TRBJ1-2, with D tentatively TRBD1 (6 bases). The V end was cut by 3 bases, the J end by 2 bases, with 21 bases between. Germline V gives CDR1 KGHDR, CDR2 SFDVKD. This CDR3 has 18 amino acids. This chain's CDR3 is CATSDRDTGSRHNYGYTF. Written as DNA, the CDR3 is TGTGCCACCAGTGATCGGGACACGGGGTCGAGGCACAACTATGGCTACACCTTC.

V and J are TRBV14 and TRBJ2-1, with 11 bases lining up with TRBD2. The CDR3 covers 15 residues. Germline V gene lookup returns CDR1 SGHDN and CDR2 FVKESK. With V trimmed by 7 bases and J by 2 bases, 4 bases remained unmatched. CDR3: CASKTSGKAYNEQFF. As DNA, the CDR3 is TGTGCCAGCAAGACTAGCGGGAAAGCCTACAATGAGCAGTTCTTC.

This clonotype was detected only a few times. The chain links TRBV6-5 to TRBJ2-4; tentatively, D is TRBD1 (5 bases). Trimming removed 2 bases from V and 0 bases from J, with 11 bases in between. Per germline, CDR1 MNHEY and CDR2 SVGAGI. This CDR3 has 16 residues. This CDR3 reads CASSYRQQLAKNIQYF. CDR3 nucleotides: TGTGCCAGCAGTTACCGACAGCAACTAGCCAAAAACATTCAGTACTTC.